Sequencing of this TCR beta chain was carried out in a study of spatial heterogeneity in lung cancer. Study summary: Detection consistently captured more beta-chain sequences than alpha-chain sequences.

In TCRdb, the 5' RACE reads were re-called with MiXCR into one record per CDR3 protein. Of 25,000 to 35,000 distinct CDR3 sequences listed, more than 4.5% are singletons. Study results and caveats: Ubiquitous expanded tumor TCRs appeared in blood more at resection than follow-up.

This clonotype has at least ten counts. Antigen: not known. Documented time point: blood at routine non-recurrence follow-up after resection. Unsorted whole RNA of tumor, nontumor lung or frozen PBMC was sequenced. CDR3 size: 14 residues. CDR1 and CDR2 (germline): SGHTA, FQGNSA. Trimming at V came to 5 bases and at J to 2 bases, leaving 3 bases not matched to a gene. Sequences were derived from PBMCs, sampled at follow-up. The gene calls are TRBV7-2 and TRBJ1-5, with 7 bases aligning to TRBD1. This TCR was sampled from a female donor with early-stage non-small cell lung cancer. This CDR3 reads CASSPGGGNQPQHF. CDR3 sequence (DNA): TGTGCCAGCAGCCCAGGGGGAGGCAATCAGCCCCAGCATTTT.